These T cell receptor beta chains were read from a single sample in a study of cytomegalovirus exposure and HLA in healthy donors. Using immunoSEQ multiplex PCR, the repertoire was profiled, and TCRdb retains in-frame clones only, with some absent. The table has about 140,000 clones, 82% seen once; the top ten hold about 7.5%. Source material: PBMCs. The receptors originated from a woman aged 50 to 60 in good health and CMV-seropositive. The CDR3 runs from the conserved cysteine through the conserved F or W. A D gene is named only where the DNA matches it firmly. For some rows the clone size is stated as once, few or many, or as a class when expanded; others skip it.

clone_size	j_call	d_call	v_call	cdr3_aa	cdr3_nt
once	TRBJ2-3	TRBD1	TRBV15	CATGLGQARGTDTQYF	TGTGCCACCGGACTCGGACAGGCTCGAGGCACAGATACGCAGTATTTT
.	TRBJ1-4	TRBD1	TRBV27	CASSRQGQREKLFF	TGTGCCAGCAGTAGACAGGGGCAGAGGGAAAAACTGTTTTTT
.	TRBJ2-1	.	TRBV15	CATSRDLTTSYNEQFF	TGTGCCACCAGCAGAGATCTTACTACCTCCTACAATGAGCAGTTCTTC
.	TRBJ1-1	.	TRBV10-3	CAISRGSTEAFF	TGTGCCATCAGTAGGGGGAGCACTGAAGCTTTCTTT
.	TRBJ1-3	.	TRBV19	CASTNTGLVNTIYF	TGTGCCAGTACGAATACCGGACTCGTAAACACCATATATTTT
.	TRBJ2-7	.	TRBV7-9	CASSPSLSYEQYF	TGTGCCAGCAGCCCAAGCCTCTCCTACGAGCAGTACTTC
.	TRBJ2-3	.	TRBV6-5	CASTEIGSFPDTQYF	TGTGCCAGCACCGAAATAGGGAGTTTCCCTGATACGCAGTATTTT
.	TRBJ1-2	.	TRBV5-5	CASSPTGHNYGYTF	TGTGCCAGCAGCCCGACAGGCCATAACTATGGCTACACCTTC
.	TRBJ1-2	.	TRBV4-3	CASSHGAGGIGYGYTF	TGCGCCAGCAGCCACGGAGCCGGCGGTATCGGCTATGGCTACACCTTC
.	TRBJ2-1	TRBD1	TRBV7-9	CSSSLITGAPYNEQFF	TGTTCCAGCAGCTTAATAACAGGGGCCCCCTACAATGAGCAGTTCTTC
.	TRBJ2-5	TRBD1	TRBV7-2	CASSSDRLQETQYF	TGTGCCAGCAGCTCGGACAGGTTACAAGAGACCCAGTACTTC
.	TRBJ1-1	.	TRBV6-1	CASSVGESNTEAFF	TGTGCCAGCAGTGTAGGGGAATCGAACACTGAAGCTTTCTTT
.	TRBJ2-6	.	TRBV9	CASSVKLGGETGANVLTF	TGTGCCAGCAGCGTAAAATTAGGTGGGGAGACTGGGGCCAACGTCCTGACTTTC
.	TRBJ1-2	TRBD1	TRBV10-3	CAISGRRPGTGGEDGYTF	TGTGCCATCAGTGGTAGACGACCCGGGACAGGGGGTGAGGATGGCTACACCTTC
.	TRBJ2-1	TRBD2	TRBV7-2	CASSFSGGARNEQFF	TGTGCCAGCAGCTTTAGCGGGGGGGCAAGGAATGAGCAGTTCTTC
.	TRBJ2-1	TRBD2	TRBV15	CATRDREGRWNEQFF	TGTGCCACTAGGGATCGGGAGGGCCGGTGGAATGAGCAGTTCTTC
once	TRBJ2-3	.	TRBV6-1	CASSEGDITDTQYF	TGTGCCAGCAGTGAAGGGGACATCACAGATACGCAGTATTTT
.	TRBJ2-4	.	TRBV27	CASSLSGTVNIQYF	TGTGCCAGCAGTTTATCCGGGACTGTAAACATTCAGTACTTC
few	TRBJ1-2	TRBD1	TRBV28	CASSNPSRDRVDYGYTF	TGTGCCAGCAGTAACCCCTCCCGGGACAGGGTGGACTATGGCTACACCTTC
.	TRBJ2-1	TRBD2	TRBV18	CASSPGLSGDYNEQFF	TGTGCCAGCTCACCAGGGCTTAGCGGGGACTACAATGAGCAGTTCTTC
.	TRBJ1-1	TRBD1	TRBV7-2	CASSKDRETEAFF	TGTGCCAGCAGCAAAGACAGGGAAACTGAAGCTTTCTTT
.	TRBJ2-2	.	TRBV19	CASSIRDWTTGELFF	TGTGCCAGTAGTATCCGGGACTGGACCACCGGGGAGCTGTTTTTT
.	TRBJ1-2	.	TRBV29-1	CSAGSPAAVKLGYTF	TGCAGCGCTGGATCTCCAGCTGCGGTTAAACTTGGCTACACCTTC
.	TRBJ2-1	TRBD1	TRBV6-6	CASSPRQGSYNEQFF	TGTGCCAGCAGTCCTCGACAGGGGTCCTACAATGAGCAGTTCTTC
.	TRBJ2-5	.	TRBV5-1	CASSLRGIGQETQYF	TGCGCCAGCAGCTTGCGAGGGATTGGGCAAGAGACCCAGTACTTC
once	TRBJ2-5	TRBD2	TRBV7-3	CASSSPGGSSDFSALHF	TGTGCCAGCAGCTCCCCGGGGGGTAGTTCTGATTTTAGCGCCCTCCACTTC
.	TRBJ1-2	TRBD1	TRBV19	CASSLWDSPNYGYTF	TGTGCCAGTAGTCTTTGGGACAGCCCAAACTATGGCTACACCTTC
.	TRBJ2-1	.	TRBV19	CASSIWLYNEQFF	TGTGCCAGTAGTATATGGCTTTACAATGAGCAGTTCTTC
.	TRBJ2-5	TRBD1	TRBV5-4	CASRDRVSNPETQYF	TGTGCCAGCAGGGACAGGGTTTCCAACCCGGAGACCCAGTACTTC
.	TRBJ2-1	.	TRBV4-1	CASSRLQGPSSYNEQFF	TGCGCCAGCAGCCGACTCCAGGGGCCCAGCTCCTACAATGAGCAGTTCTTC
.	TRBJ2-5	TRBD1	TRBV7-9	CASSQQGAGETQYF	TGTGCCAGCAGCCAACAGGGGGCGGGGGAGACCCAGTACTTC
.	TRBJ1-5	.	TRBV7-2	CASSSTGSPQPQHF	TGTGCCAGCAGCTCTACAGGGTCCCCGCAGCCCCAGCATTTT
.	TRBJ1-1	TRBD1	TRBV30	CAWQGQSTEAFF	TGTGCCTGGCAGGGACAGTCCACTGAAGCTTTCTTT
once	TRBJ1-1	.	TRBV30	CAWTGGLNTEAFF	TGTGCCTGGACGGGGGGGCTGAACACTGAAGCTTTCTTT
once	TRBJ2-7	TRBD1	TRBV30	CAWDAGGSYEQYF	TGTGCCTGGGATGCAGGGGGTTCCTACGAGCAGTACTTC
.	TRBJ2-7	.	TRBV4-3	CASSRDTRYEQYF	TGCGCCAGCAGCCGGGACACCCGCTACGAGCAGTACTTC
.	TRBJ1-1	.	TRBV5-8	CASSPVTGSTEAFF	TGTGCCAGCAGCCCGGTCACAGGGAGCACTGAAGCTTTCTTT
.	TRBJ1-1	.	TRBV4-1	CASSQGRGITEAFF	TGCGCCAGCAGCCAGGGCCGAGGGATCACTGAAGCTTTCTTT
.	TRBJ1-2	.	TRBV19	CASSIAANYGYTF	TGTGCCAGTAGTATCGCAGCTAACTATGGCTACACCTTC
once	TRBJ1-1	.	TRBV7-3	CASSLSGNTEAFF	TGTGCCAGCAGCTTGTCAGGAAACACTGAAGCTTTCTTT
few	TRBJ2-5	.	TRBV29-1	CSVGGSQETQYF	TGCAGCGTTGGGGGCAGCCAAGAGACCCAGTACTTC
.	TRBJ1-5	TRBD1	TRBV7-3	CASSLTGGDQPQHF	TGTGCCAGCAGCTTGACAGGGGGCGACCAGCCCCAGCATTTT
.	TRBJ2-5	TRBD2	TRBV6-1	CASIPRAVGGREYF	TGTGCCAGCATTCCCAGGGCCGTCGGCGGGAGAGAATACTTC
.	TRBJ1-2	TRBD1	TRBV30	CAWSVWTGPYGYTF	TGTGCCTGGAGTGTTTGGACAGGGCCCTATGGCTACACCTTC
.	TRBJ1-1	TRBD1	TRBV28	CASVRGRTEAFF	TGTGCCAGCGTTAGGGGGCGGACTGAAGCTTTCTTT
.	TRBJ2-7	.	TRBV5-1	CASSLQTEDEQYF	TGCGCCAGCAGCTTACAGACAGAAGACGAGCAGTACTTC
.	TRBJ2-3	.	TRBV5-1	CASSLSGQISDTQYF	TGCGCCAGCAGCCTCAGCGGACAGATCTCAGATACGCAGTATTTT
.	TRBJ1-5	TRBD1	TRBV19	CASSIRTGSMNSNQPQHF	TGTGCCAGTAGTATTAGGACAGGGAGCATGAATAGCAATCAGCCCCAGCATTTT
.	TRBJ2-3	.	TRBV11-2	CASSLGLATDTQYF	TGTGCCAGCAGCTTAGGGCTAGCAACAGATACGCAGTATTTT
few	TRBJ1-1	.	TRBV2	CASRMGGLREVNTEAFF	TGTGCCAGCAGGATGGGGGGACTCCGGGAGGTGAACACTGAAGCTTTCTTT
.	TRBJ1-5	.	TRBV16	CASRRFSNQPQHF	TGTGCCAGCAGACGGTTTAGCAATCAGCCCCAGCATTTT
.	TRBJ2-1	TRBD1	TRBV27	CASSLLLSRTGKNEQFF	TGTGCCAGCAGTTTACTCCTTAGCCGGACAGGGAAGAATGAGCAGTTCTTC
.	TRBJ2-4	TRBD1	TRBV5-1	CASSIRTGNSQYF	TGCGCCAGCAGCATCCGGACAGGGAACAGTCAGTACTTC
.	TRBJ2-7	TRBD2	TRBV11-3	CASSPGGTSGARGYEQYF	TGTGCCAGCAGCCCAGGCGGGACTAGCGGGGCCCGGGGCTACGAGCAGTACTTC
.	TRBJ1-2	.	TRBV20-1	CSASTDSQNF	TGCAGTGCCTCAACGGACAGCCAGAACTTC
once	TRBJ2-3	TRBD2	TRBV19	CASSPRGLARRGTDTQYF	TGTGCCAGTAGCCCTAGGGGACTAGCCCGGCGGGGGACAGATACGCAGTATTTT
few	TRBJ1-1	TRBD1	TRBV6-5	CADRQGPLVGEAFF	TGTGCCGACCGACAGGGGCCTCTTGTAGGTGAAGCTTTCTTT
.	TRBJ2-3	TRBD1	TRBV7-9	CASSLTGTDTQYF	TGTGCCAGCAGCTTGACAGGGACAGATACGCAGTATTTT
.	TRBJ1-2	.	TRBV19	CASQTGGVFGYTF	TGTGCCAGCCAGACGGGGGGGGTATTCGGCTACACCTTC